This T cell receptor (beta chain) was retrieved from a study of prognosis after radiotherapy for stage I lung cancer. Turning to the study itself: Stage I non-small cell lung cancer patients were enrolled from 2018 to early 2019. No patient was treated with concurrent therapy while undergoing stereotactic body radiotherapy. The study, taken as a whole, reports: Patients developing distant metastases showed lower Shannon entropy after stereotactic body radiation therapy.

Two sampling time points were used, and 6 to 6.5 milliliters of peripheral blood were drawn at each. Template was genomic DNA; TCR beta CDR3 amplified in two multiplex PCR rounds. Primers specific to each TRBV and TRBJ gene were used in first-round PCR. TCRdb called the multiplex PCR reads again in MiXCR, with one record for every CDR3 protein. The repertoire has approximately 30,000 distinct CDR3 sequences, 32% of them found once; the top ten carry 25% to 35%. In this sample, this clonotype turned up many times. What it recognizes is unknown. The CDR3 consists of 13 residues. V dropped 0 bases and J dropped 3 bases, with 6 bases sitting between them. The germline CDR1 and CDR2 sequences are SGHRS and YFSETQ.

The chain employs TRBV5-1 and TRBJ2-5; D is uncertain. The TCR comes from a donor of 50 years or more with non-small cell lung cancer. Sequencing used PBMCs, obtained before or after stereotactic body radiation therapy (not recorded which). The CDR3 loop is CASSLGTEETQYF. The CDR3 DNA follows: TGCGCCAGCAGCTTGGGGACGGAAGAGACCCAGTACTTC.